These 30 T cell receptor beta chains were all obtained from the same sample, sequenced in a study of CD8+ T cells in alopecia areata. Reverse transcribed after extraction, RNA yielded cDNA as the sequencing template. Measured with immunoSEQ multiplex PCR; TCRdb has only the in-frame clones, and not every one. This sample has about 150,000 clones, with 55% found just once. The sequencing input was CD4+ T cells sorted from blood. These TCRs come from a human donor in good health.

This rearrangement joins TRBV19 to TRBJ2-5, with D perhaps TRBD1 or TRBD2 (5 bases each). The germline V gene encodes CDR1 LNHDA and CDR2 SQIVND (reference sequence). The CDR3 length is 13 residues. Trimming cost V 3 bases and J 5 bases, with 10 bases left between them. The CDR3 protein is CASSIWGTETQYF. The CDR3 DNA is TGTGCCAGTAGTATCTGGGGGACGGAGACCCAGTACTTC.

This chain links TRBV27 with TRBJ2-5; no clear D. From germline, CDR1 is MNHEY and CDR2 SMNVEV (reference sequence). This CDR3 has 14 amino acids. With 5 bases removed from V and 1 base from J, the gap between germline ends came to 11 bases. The CDR3 DNA sequence: TGTGCCAGCAGTCCCCGCCTGGGCCAAGAGACCCAGTACTTC. Its translation: CASSPRLGQETQYF.

The V gene is TRBV29-1, the J gene TRBJ2-1; 9 bases align to TRBD1. The CDR3 spans 12 residues. Germline assignment: CDR1 SQVTM and CDR2 ANQGSEA. Trimming at V came to 7 bases and at J to 6 bases, leaving 4 bases not matched to a gene. The CDR3 region is CSAQGQGNEQFF. The CDR3 bases are TGCAGCGCCCAGGGACAGGGCAATGAGCAGTTCTTC.

The chain recombines TRBV6-1 with TRBJ1-4; D possibly corresponds to TRBD1 (5 bases). The V gene's germline CDR1 is MNHNS and CDR2 SASEGT. The CDR3 has 14 residues. V lost 5 bases and J lost 8, with 15 bases in between. The CDR3: CASSLHSGGEKLFF. The CDR3 DNA is TGTGCCAGCAGTCTACACAGCGGGGGAGAAAAACTGTTTTTT.

This clone was observed a few times. J is TRBJ2-7 and V is TRBV10-3; TRBD1 is a possible D gene (5 bases). The CDR3 totals 13 residues. From germline, CDR1 is ENHRY and CDR2 SYGVKD. V gave up 10 bases and J gave up 5 bases, with 18 bases separating them. Written as DNA, the CDR3 is TGTGCCACCGCCGCCAGGGAAACCGACGAGCAGTACTTC. This gives the protein CATAARETDEQYF.

V gene TRBV5-1 combines with J gene TRBJ2-2; D gene unclear. There are 14 residues in the CDR3. CDR1 is SGHRS, CDR2 YFSETQ, per germline. Trimming removed 2 bases at V and 0 bases at J, with 5 bases between. The CDR3 bases are TGCGCCAGCAGCTTCCCTGCGAACACCGGGGAGCTGTTTTTT. It encodes CASSFPANTGELFF.

The chain recombines TRBV29-1 with TRBJ2-1; TRBD2 matches at 7 bases. CDR3 length equals 13 residues. Trimming removed 3 bases from V and 8 bases from J; junction bases left unmatched: 7. Germline assignment: CDR1 SQVTM and CDR2 ANQGSEA. CDR3 sequence (DNA): TGCAGCGTTGATCCAGCGGGAATCGATGAGCAGTTCTTC. Translated, it gives CSVDPAGIDEQFF.

The V gene is TRBV5-1, the J gene TRBJ2-4; no clear D gene. The CDR3 is 15 amino acids. V dropped 0 bases and J dropped 4 bases, with 11 bases sitting between them. Germline CDR1 and CDR2: SGHRS and YFSETQ. The CDR3 reads CASSLGPSLKNIQYF. As DNA, the CDR3 is TGCGCCAGCAGCTTGGGGCCGTCGTTGAAAAACATTCAGTACTTC.

This clone has a handful of counts. This rearrangement joins TRBV29-1 to TRBJ2-7, with D possibly being TRBD1 or TRBD2 (5 bases each). Germline CDR1 reads SQVTM; CDR2 reads ANQGSEA. V lost 7 bases and J 0 bases, leaving 10 bases between the germline ends. The CDR3 length is 12 residues. The CDR3 is CSAGTDSYEQYF. CDR3 in DNA: TGCAGCGCAGGGACCGACTCCTACGAGCAGTACTTC.

The V gene is TRBV6-5, the J gene TRBJ2-7, with D unclear. CDR3 length: 11 residues. V was trimmed by 5 bases and J by 5 bases, leaving 7 bases between them. Germline-derived CDR1 and CDR2 are MNHEY and SVGAGI. This chain's CDR3 is CASSGYHEQYF. DNA of the CDR3: TGTGCCAGCAGTGGATACCACGAGCAGTACTTC.

This clone was counted a single time. Other nucleotide sequences in the sample specify the same CDR3. The rearrangement links TRBV29-1 to TRBJ2-5; TRBD1 is a possible D gene (6 bases). Germline-derived CDR1 and CDR2 are SQVTM and ANQGSEA. The CDR3 is made up of 12 amino acids. V lost 6 bases to trimming and J lost 2 bases, with 10 bases between them. The CDR3 protein is CSVATGQETQYF. In nucleotides, the CDR3 is TGCAGCGTAGCGACAGGACAAGAGACCCAGTACTTC.

This clone was picked up a small number of times. The genes are TRBV7-2 and TRBJ2-7; 11 positions match TRBD2. Germline V lookup: CDR1 SGHTA, CDR2 FQGNSA. The CDR3 length is 15 residues. V dropped 5 bases and J dropped 6; count of bases not matched to a gene: 9. The CDR3 sequence: CASSPIAGGYGEQYF. The CDR3 DNA reads as TGTGCCAGCAGCCCGATAGCGGGAGGGTACGGCGAGCAGTACTTC.

Only one count was recorded for this clone. The sample contains more than one DNA sequence encoding this CDR3. The rearrangement links TRBV30 to TRBJ2-1; 7 bases fit TRBD2. J lost 4 bases, V lost 4 bases, and 1 base had no gene match. The CDR3 loop spans 12 amino acids. CDR1 is GTSNPN, CDR2 SVGIG, per germline (reference sequence). The DNA of the CDR3 is TGTGCCTGGACTAGCGGTTACAATGAGCAGTTCTTC. Protein product: CAWTSGYNEQFF.

This clone has only a few counts. The chain links TRBV2 to TRBJ2-3; 8 bases are a match to TRBD1. Germline V lookup: CDR1 SNHLY, CDR2 FYNNEI. Unmatched junction bases numbered 6, after V lost 5 bases and J lost 2 bases. The length of the CDR3 is 15 residues. CDR3 protein: CASSMTGEVTDTQYF. The CDR3 region has the DNA TGTGCCAGCAGTATGACAGGGGAGGTCACAGATACGCAGTATTTT.

The chain combines TRBV5-6 with TRBJ2-2; D is uncertain. Germline-derived CDR1 and CDR2 are SGHDT and YYEEEE. V was pared by 0 bases and J by 3 bases, with 6 bases between. The CDR3 is 14 amino acids. CDR3 protein: CASSLALDTGELFF. In nucleotides, the CDR3 is TGTGCCAGCAGCTTGGCCCTCGACACCGGGGAGCTGTTTTTT. Variable domain in full (rest from reference TRBV5-6 and TRBJ2-2): DAGVTQSPTHLIKTRGQQVTLRCSPKSGHDTVSWYQQALGQGPQFIFQYYEEEERQRGNFPDRFSGHQFPNYSSELNVNALLLGDSALYLCASSLALDTGELFFGEGSRLTVL.

The rearrangement joins TRBV29-1 to TRBJ2-5, with 7 bases lining up with TRBD2. There are 12 residues in the CDR3. V dropped 6 bases and J dropped 1; count of bases not matched to a gene: 2. Germline V gene data show CDR1 as SQVTM and CDR2 as ANQGSEA. CDR3 amino acids: CSVGEGQETQYF. CDR3 bases: TGCAGCGTCGGGGAGGGCCAAGAGACCCAGTACTTC.

In its sample, this clone was seen a few times. V usage is TRBV28 and J usage is TRBJ2-4; 8 bases match TRBD1. The germline V gene encodes CDR1 MDHEN and CDR2 SYDVKM. The CDR3 loop spans 13 amino acids. V was clipped by 6 bases and J by 9 bases; unmatched bases: 7. DNA of the CDR3: TGTGCCAGCAGGCCGACAGGGGTGGGCATTCAGTACTTC. This gives the protein CASRPTGVGIQYF.

This chain connects TRBV5-1 to TRBJ2-2, with D uncertain. Per the germline V gene, CDR1 is SGHRS and CDR2 is YFSETQ. The CDR3 totals 15 residues. The germline V and J ends were trimmed by 0 bases and 4 bases, with 10 bases remaining between them. In nucleotides, the CDR3 is TGCGCCAGCAGCTTGGTGGGGAAGAGCACCGGGGAGCTGTTTTTT. The encoded protein is CASSLVGKSTGELFF.

The chain recombines TRBV6-6 with TRBJ2-5, with TRBD2 as a possible D gene (5 bases). Trimming left V 2 bases short and J 5 bases short, with 18 bases between. Per the germline V gene, CDR1 is MNHNY and CDR2 is SVGAGI (reference sequence). The CDR3 runs to 16 residues. CDR3 sequence: CASSYPRDPEAETQYF. For the CDR3, the DNA is TGTGCCAGCAGTTACCCCCGGGATCCAGAGGCGGAGACCCAGTACTTC.

This clone occurred many times. The V gene is TRBV5-4, the J gene TRBJ2-1; 7 bases match TRBD2. CDR3 length: 14 amino acids. Losses at the gene ends were 3 bases for V and 3 bases for J; bases not matched to a gene: 3. Germline CDR1 is SGHNT and CDR2 is YYREEE (reference sequence). The CDR3 DNA is TGTGCCAGCAGCTCTGGACTAGGCTACAATGAGCAGTTCTTC. Residues: CASSSGLGYNEQFF.

In its sample, this clone was seen a few times. The chain uses TRBV10-3 and TRBJ1-4, with 7 positions matching TRBD1. With V trimmed by 10 bases and J by 5 bases, 7 bases remained unmatched. The germline CDR1 and CDR2 sequences are ENHRY and SYGVKD. This CDR3 is 13 amino acids long. In DNA form, the CDR3 reads TGTGCCACTAGGACAGGAGGAAATGAAAAACTGTTTTTT. It is translated as CATRTGGNEKLFF.

The chain joins TRBV19 to TRBJ2-1; 14 bases fit TRBD2. Germline V gene lookup returns CDR1 LNHDA and CDR2 SQIVND (reference sequence). After removal of 6 bases from V and 9 bases from J, the junction contained 4 bases not matched to a gene. CDR3 length equals 14 residues. The CDR3 DNA is TGTGCCAGTAGCCGGACTAGCGGGAGGACTGAGCAGTTCTTC. Protein product: CASSRTSGRTEQFF.

The chain recombines TRBV28 with TRBJ1-2, with TRBD1 matching over 7 bases. V lost 3 bases to trimming and J lost 5 bases; unmatched junction nucleotides: 6. The germline V gene has CDR1 MDHEN and CDR2 SYDVKM. This CDR3 has 14 amino acids. CDR3 nucleotide sequence: TGTGCCAGCAGTTTGACAGGGAAACTTTATGGCTACACCTTC. Protein product: CASSLTGKLYGYTF.

This clone was observed a handful of times. The chain joins TRBV4-1 to TRBJ2-1, with 11 bases that match TRBD2. The CDR3 length is 16 residues. Germline V gene sequence: CDR1 MGHRA, CDR2 YSYEKL. V gave up 0 bases and J gave up 8 bases; unmatched junction bases: 6. DNA for the CDR3: TGCGCCAGCAGCCAAGATACTAGCGGGAGTAGGTATGAGCAGTTCTTC. Amino acids: CASSQDTSGSRYEQFF.

The chain employs TRBV5-1 and TRBJ1-1; no reliable D call. Germline CDR1 reads SGHRS; CDR2 reads YFSETQ. This CDR3 has 14 residues. V was shortened by 3 bases and J by 4 bases, with 13 bases between the two germline ends. The CDR3 protein is CASSSGQESTEAFF. CDR3 nucleotides: TGCGCCAGCAGCTCCGGGCAGGAGTCCACTGAAGCTTTCTTT.

This clone was found a few times. The chain uses TRBV29-1 and TRBJ1-1, with D possibly TRBD1 on 5 matching bases. This CDR3 spans 12 amino acids. Trimming stripped 4 bases from V and 8 bases from J, with 14 bases between. Germline CDR1 is SQVTM and CDR2 is ANQGSEA. The CDR3 DNA reads as TGCAGCGTTGGGGGTGAGAGGGGAGAAGCTTTCTTT. It translates to CSVGGERGEAFF.

The chain is built from TRBV2 and TRBJ2-7; perhaps TRBD1 as D (6 bases). V was shortened by 6 bases and J by 3 bases, with 15 bases between the two germline ends. From germline, CDR1 is SNHLY and CDR2 FYNNEI. The CDR3 consists of 14 residues. The CDR3 sequence: CASSSPDRNYEQYF. CDR3 DNA: TGTGCCAGCAGCTCCCCGGACAGAAACTACGAGCAGTACTTC.

This clone was detected only a few times. V and J are TRBV29-1 and TRBJ2-7; 8 bases fit TRBD2. Germline CDR1 SQVTM, CDR2 ANQGSEA. The length of the CDR3 is 12 residues. Trimming cost V 6 bases and J 4 bases; bases outside gene matches: 5. The CDR3 DNA sequence: TGCAGCGTGGCTCGGGAGGGGTACGAGCAGTACTTC. Amino acids: CSVAREGYEQYF.

This clone was recorded a few times. This chain joins TRBV6-5 and TRBJ2-7; D is undetermined. The CDR3 loop spans 13 amino acids. Trimming cost V 0 bases and J 4 bases, with 7 bases left between them. Germline CDR1 and CDR2: MNHEY and SVGAGI. The CDR3 DNA follows: TGTGCCAGCAGTTACTCTAGCCAGTACGAGCAGTACTTC. It specifies CASSYSSQYEQYF.

The chain couples TRBV11-3 to TRBJ2-3; D not certain. CDR3 length equals 12 residues. V was trimmed by 5 bases and J by 0 bases, leaving 3 bases between them. Germline CDR1 and CDR2: SGHNT and YENEEA. The CDR3, as DNA: TGTGCCAGCAGCCAAAGCACAGATACGCAGTATTTT. Encoded protein: CASSQSTDTQYF.